The next 17 T cell receptor beta chains were all read from a single sample in a study of naive and memory T cell subsets. Both TRBC1 and TRBC2 were covered by a beta constant-region primer of two equimolar oligonucleotides. The ligated cDNA underwent four PCR rounds using SP2 and nested alpha and beta constant-region primers. TCRdb re-analysed the UMI-ligation and nested PCR reads in MiXCR, keeping a single row per CDR3 protein. The sample lists just over 80,000 distinct CDR3 sequences, over 9% occurring once. Sequenced: naive CD8+ T cells from blood. The receptors originated from a human donor in good health.

This clonotype has at least ten counts. The chain uses TRBV29-1 and TRBJ2-1; D possibly corresponds to TRBD1 (6 bases). This CDR3 contains 14 residues. Trimming removed 4 bases from V and 0 bases from J, with 10 bases in between. The germline gives CDR1 SQVTM, CDR2 ANQGSEA. The CDR3 DNA follows: TGCAGCGTTGTCACAGGGCTCTCCTACAATGAGCAGTTCTTC. Amino acid sequence: CSVVTGLSYNEQFF.

The sample holds many counts of this clonotype. The chain employs TRBV29-1 and TRBJ2-5, with D possibly matching TRBD1 (6 bases). Trimming cost V 3 bases and J 6 bases, with 14 bases left between them. CDR3 length: 13 amino acids. Germline CDR1 reads SQVTM; CDR2 reads ANQGSEA. CDR3 bases: TGCAGCGTTGACCGAACAGGGCTGAAGACCCAGTACTTC. Its protein product is CSVDRTGLKTQYF. Drawing the rest from reference TRBV29-1 and TRBJ2-5, the complete variable domain is SAVISQKPSRDICQRGTSLTIQCQVDSQVTMMFWYRQQPGQSLTLIATANQGSEATYESGFVIDKFPISRPNLTFSTLTVSNMSPEDSSIYLCSVDRTGLKTQYFGPGTRLLVL.

This clonotype was recorded many times. The chain uses TRBV11-2 and TRBJ1-1, with 12 bases matching TRBD1. This CDR3 spans 15 amino acids. V lost 2 bases and J lost 5; bases outside the gene matches: 3. Germline CDR1 and CDR2: SGHAT and FQNNGV. CDR3 in amino acids: CASSLWDRGRTEAFF. The CDR3 DNA sequence: TGTGCCAGCAGCTTATGGGACAGGGGGCGGACTGAAGCTTTCTTT.

This clonotype has just a few counts. The chain combines TRBV2 with TRBJ2-7; D perhaps matches TRBD2 (6 bases). In germline, CDR1 is SNHLY, CDR2 FYNNEI. V was pared by 8 bases and J by 1 base, with 15 bases between. The CDR3 is 14 amino acids. The CDR3, as DNA: TGTGCCAGCCGGGAGCCCGGGGGATCCTACGAGCAGTACTTC. Its protein is CASREPGGSYEQYF.

This clonotype has at least ten counts. V and J are TRBV15 and TRBJ2-1; the D is unclear. CDR1 is LNHNV and CDR2 is YYDKDF in the germline V gene (reference sequence). Trimming shortened V by 5 bases and J by 0 bases, and 11 bases separated the two germline ends. CDR3 length: 15 amino acids. As DNA, the CDR3 is TGTGCCACCAGCTCCCCCTATACCTCCTACAATGAGCAGTTCTTC. Translation gives CATSSPYTSYNEQFF. Filled out from reference TRBV15 and TRBJ2-1, the complete variable domain reads DAMVIQNPRYQVTQFGKPVTLSCSQTLNHNVMYWYQQKSSQAPKLLFHYYDKDFNNEADTPDNFQSRRPNTSFCFLDIRSPGLGDTAMYLCATSSPYTSYNEQFFGPGTRLTVL.

The CDR3 sequence: CASSFGPSGEAFF. The CDR3 nucleotides read TGTGCCAGCAGTTTTGGCCCCTCAGGTGAAGCTTTCTTT. The J gene is TRBJ1-1, the V gene TRBV27; D gene ambiguous. The length of the CDR3 is 13 residues. The V end lost 3 bases, the J end lost 7 bases, and 12 bases lay between the germline ends. Germline V gene lookup returns CDR1 MNHEY and CDR2 SMNVEV (reference sequence).

This clonotype was detected many times. The chain joins TRBV5-5 to TRBJ2-1; 9 bases line up with TRBD1. Germline trimming cut 2 bases from V and 2 bases from J; bases unmatched to any gene: 8. Germline V gene sequence: CDR1 SGHKS, CDR2 YYEKEE (reference sequence). The CDR3 extends over 17 amino acids. CDR3 region: CASSFGRDRDPYNEQFF. The DNA for the CDR3 is TGTGCCAGCAGCTTCGGGCGGGACAGGGATCCCTACAATGAGCAGTTCTTC.

CDR3 in amino acids: CASSSLAGLENEQFF. CDR3 DNA sequence: TGTGCCAGCAGTTCCCTAGCGGGCCTGGAGAATGAGCAGTTCTTC. This chain joins TRBV6-5 and TRBJ2-1; the match to TRBD2 covers 8 bases. Germline CDR1 and CDR2: MNHEY and SVGAGI. The V segment lost 4 bases and the J segment 7 bases; nucleotides outside the gene matches: 9. The CDR3 extends over 15 amino acids.

This clonotype was seen a few times. The CDR3 DNA sequence: TGTGCCAGCGTAGCGGGAGGAGATCACGAGCAGTACTTC. This gives the protein CASVAGGDHEQYF. The gene calls are TRBV10-3 and TRBJ2-7, with 10 bases identical to TRBD2. The CDR3 spans 13 residues. The germline CDR1 and CDR2 sequences are ENHRY and SYGVKD. V shed 10 bases, J shed 5 bases, and the junction held 8 bases outside the gene matches.

This clonotype was counted ten times or more. This chain connects TRBV12-3 or TRBV12-4 to TRBJ2-1; 7 bases map to TRBD2. With V trimmed by 3 bases and J by 6 bases, 8 bases remained unmatched. CDR3 size: 15 residues. In nucleotides, the CDR3 is TGTGCCAGCAGTTTGTTGCGGGAGAGAAGCAATGAGCAGTTCTTC. Translated, it gives CASSLLRERSNEQFF.

This clonotype was picked up many times. This chain joins TRBV20-1 and TRBJ2-1; the D gene is possibly TRBD2 (5 bases). CDR1 and CDR2 (germline): DFQATT, SNEGSKA (reference sequence). Trimming removed 6 bases at V and 7 bases at J, with 19 bases between. The CDR3 has 14 residues. The CDR3, as DNA: TGCAGTGCCCATGTGGTGAGGGAAGGTAATGAGCAGTTCTTC. The encoded protein is CSAHVVREGNEQFF.

The CDR3 protein is CASTMRDTDTQYF. As DNA, the CDR3 is TGTGCCAGCACGATGAGGGACACAGATACGCAGTATTTT. The chain has TRBV7-6 and TRBJ2-3; D perhaps matches TRBD2 (5 bases). With 7 bases removed from V and 2 bases from J, the gap between germline ends came to 10 bases. The germline V gene has CDR1 SGHVS and CDR2 FNYEAQ. The CDR3 covers 13 residues.

In its sample, this clonotype was seen a few times. The chain carries TRBV30 and TRBJ2-1; 7 nucleotides line up with TRBD1. Germline CDR1 GTSNPN, CDR2 SVGIG (reference sequence). CDR3 length: 15 amino acids. The J segment lost 6 bases and the V segment lost 1 base, leaving 9 bases of the junction unmatched. The CDR3 DNA is TGTGCCTGGAGTGCCCTGACAGGGAGCGGCAATGAGCAGTTCTTC. It is translated as CAWSALTGSGNEQFF.

This clonotype occurred many times. The V call is TRBV10-3, the J call TRBJ2-7; tentative D call: TRBD1 (5 bases). Trimming removed 0 bases from V and 5 bases from J, with 8 bases in between. This CDR3 is 13 amino acids long. CDR1 is ENHRY, CDR2 SYGVKD, per germline. The CDR3 nucleotides are TGTGCCATCAGTGAGTCGACAGTAGACGAGCAGTACTTC. Protein product: CAISESTVDEQYF.

The table lists this clonotype with many counts. The rearrangement links TRBV4-1 to TRBJ2-7; 8 bases are shared with TRBD2. V shed 1 base, J shed 2 bases, and the junction held 1 base outside the gene matches. In germline, CDR1 is MGHRA, CDR2 YSYEKL. The CDR3 length is 14 residues. CDR3 in amino acids: CASSQAGGAYEQYF. Here the CDR3 DNA reads TGCGCCAGCAGCCAAGCGGGGGGGGCCTACGAGCAGTACTTC.

This clonotype was seen many times. The gene calls are TRBV27 and TRBJ2-2, with TRBD2 matching over 8 bases. The CDR3 has 15 amino acids. The germline V gene has CDR1 MNHEY and CDR2 SMNVEV (reference sequence). With V trimmed by 6 bases and J by 5 bases, 8 bases remained unmatched. CDR3 residues: CASSHSRGGTGELFF. The CDR3 nucleotides read TGTGCCAGCAGCCATAGCCGGGGGGGGACCGGGGAGCTGTTTTTT.

This clonotype was found once. The gene calls are TRBV7-9 and TRBJ2-5; D is unclear. Germline-derived CDR1 and CDR2 are SEHNR and FQNEAQ (reference sequence). There are 11 residues in the CDR3. Trimming stripped 1 base from V and 10 bases from J, with 7 bases between. CDR3: CASSLDAIQYF. The CDR3 coding sequence is TGTGCCAGCAGCTTAGACGCGATCCAGTACTTC. The full variable domain, in which reference TRBV7-9 and TRBJ2-5 provide the parts outside the CDR3, is DTGVSQNPRHKITKRGQNVTFRCDPISEHNRLYWYRQTLGQGPEFLTYFQNEAQLEKSRLLSDRFSAERPKGSFSTLEIQRTEQGDSAMYLCASSLDAIQYFGPGTRLLVL.